Following are 17 T cell receptor beta chains from one sample sequenced in a study of naive and memory T cell subsets. These receptors lack a known antigen. An equimolar mix of two oligonucleotides served as the beta constant-region primer for TRBC1 and TRBC2. Ligated cDNA was amplified by four rounds of PCR with nested alpha and beta constant-region primers and SP2. TCRdb re-analysed the UMI-ligation and nested PCR reads in MiXCR, keeping a single row per CDR3 protein. The table records about 90,000 distinct CDR3 sequences, around 11% of them present only once. Overall study findings and caveats: Possibly reflecting memory cells re-expressing CD45RA, a few larger clonotypes occurred in naive repertoires, especially CD8.

The sample was naive CD4+ T cells from blood. Every receptor here comes from a human donor in good health.

This clonotype was seen a few times. CDR3 in amino acids: CASSRDRVVRETQYF. For the CDR3, the DNA is TGTGCCAGCTCCCGGGACAGGGTCGTTAGGGAGACCCAGTACTTC. The chain couples TRBV5-5 to TRBJ2-5; the match to TRBD1 covers 9 bases. With 7 bases clipped from V and 5 bases from J, the junction kept 12 bases outside the gene matches. Germline V lookup: CDR1 SGHKS, CDR2 YYEKEE (reference sequence). The CDR3 runs 15 residues.

This clonotype has more than one count but fewer than ten. This chain links TRBV18 with TRBJ2-7; D is ambiguous. Germline V lookup: CDR1 KGHSH, CDR2 LQKENI. The germline V and J ends were trimmed by 2 bases and 5 bases, with 4 bases remaining between them. The CDR3 spans 11 residues. CDR3: CASSPGHEQYF. The CDR3 region has the DNA TGTGCCAGCTCACCAGGCCACGAGCAGTACTTC. Using reference TRBV18 and TRBJ2-7 for the parts outside the CDR3, the full variable domain is NAGVMQNPRHLVRRRGQEARLRCSPMKGHSHVYWYRQLPEEGLKFMVYLQKENIIDESGMPKERFSAEFPKEGPSILRIQQVVRGDSAAYFCASSPGHEQYFGPGTRLTVT.

This clonotype was seen at least ten times. J is TRBJ2-3 and V is TRBV6-1; D is tentatively TRBD1 or TRBD2 (5 bases each). This CDR3 has 16 residues. Germline lookup yields CDR1 MNHNS and CDR2 SASEGT. Trimming stripped 2 bases from V and 2 bases from J, with 14 bases between. CDR3 residues: CASSEWRGTPTDTQYF. The DNA for the CDR3 is TGTGCCAGCAGTGAATGGAGAGGGACCCCCACAGATACGCAGTATTTT.

This clonotype was counted at least ten times. The chain has TRBV11-2 and TRBJ2-3; TRBD2 agrees at 8 bases. Germline trimming cut 6 bases from V and 0 bases from J; bases unmatched to any gene: 8. The CDR3 is 16 amino acids. Per germline, CDR1 SGHAT and CDR2 FQNNGV. This CDR3 is CASRSPGGPSTDTQYF. The DNA for the CDR3 is TGTGCCAGCAGATCCCCGGGGGGGCCTAGCACAGATACGCAGTATTTT.

CDR3 sequence (DNA): TGCAGTACCAAGGGACAGTTCAATCAGCCCCAGCATTTT. It specifies CSTKGQFNQPQHF. The chain joins TRBV20-1 to TRBJ1-5; 7 bases match TRBD1. Germline lookup yields CDR1 DFQATT and CDR2 SNEGSKA (reference sequence). This CDR3 is built from 13 residues. The V gene end was trimmed by 8 bases and the J gene end by 3 bases; junction bases not matched to a gene: 7.

This clonotype was seen more than once but under ten times. The V and J genes are TRBV12-3 or TRBV12-4 and TRBJ2-3; D possibly corresponds to TRBD2 (6 bases). V lost 2 bases and J 4 bases, leaving 10 bases between the germline ends. The CDR3 loop spans 14 amino acids. The CDR3 sequence: CASSLRRGSDTQYF. CDR3 bases: TGTGCCAGCAGTTTAAGGCGGGGCTCAGATACGCAGTATTTT.

The table lists this clonotype with a few counts. The genes are TRBV24-1 and TRBJ2-1, with 8 bases lining up with TRBD1. From germline, CDR1 is KGHDR and CDR2 SFDVKD. The CDR3 covers 17 residues. With V trimmed by 6 bases and J by 0 bases, 9 bases remained unmatched. This CDR3 reads CATSRDRPPSSYNEQFF. CDR3 bases: TGTGCCACCAGTCGGGACAGGCCCCCGAGCTCCTACAATGAGCAGTTCTTC.

This clonotype was detected a few times. The CDR3 bases are TGTGCCAGCAGAACTAGCGGGATGTTAAATGAGCAGTTCTTC. Its translation is CASRTSGMLNEQFF. The chain recombines TRBV5-4 with TRBJ2-1; 10 positions agree with TRBD2. CDR1 SGHNT and CDR2 YYREEE come from the germline V gene (reference sequence). The ends lost 5 bases at V and 7 bases at J; junction bases unmatched: 6. The CDR3 is 14 residues long.

This clonotype showed up many times. The chain has TRBV6-2 or TRBV6-3 and TRBJ1-1; D ambiguous. Germline loops: CDR1 MNHEY, CDR2 SVGEGT. The CDR3 runs to 15 residues. V dropped 6 bases and J dropped 0 bases, with 14 bases sitting between them. Here the CDR3 DNA reads TGTGCCAGCAGACCTCTTGCCCGCTTGAACACTGAAGCTTTCTTT. This encodes CASRPLARLNTEAFF.

This clonotype was counted a few times. J is TRBJ2-7 and V is TRBV10-3; TRBD1 agrees at 10 bases. This CDR3 has 15 residues. The germline V gene encodes CDR1 ENHRY and CDR2 SYGVKD. V gave up 6 bases and J gave up 1 base; unmatched junction bases: 6. The CDR3 DNA reads TGTGCCATCAGCCGGGGACAGGGGTTTTCCTACGAGCAGTACTTC. Protein sequence: CAISRGQGFSYEQYF.

The rearrangement links TRBV6-5 to TRBJ2-2; 9 bases are a match to TRBD1. CDR3 size: 15 residues. Germline V gives CDR1 MNHEY, CDR2 SVGAGI. The J segment lost 6 bases and the V segment lost 5 bases, leaving 7 bases of the junction unmatched. The CDR3 nucleotides are TGTGCCAGCAGTCCCGACAGGGGGGGGGCCGGGGAGCTGTTTTTT. Residues: CASSPDRGGAGELFF.

The V call is TRBV12-3 or TRBV12-4, the J call TRBJ2-7, with D perhaps TRBD1 or TRBD2 (5 bases each). The V end was cut by 6 bases, the J end by 2 bases, with 17 bases between. The CDR3 covers 15 residues. As DNA, the CDR3 is TGTGCCAGCAGGGGTGGTCGGGACGGACCCTACGAGCAGTACTTC. It encodes CASRGGRDGPYEQYF.

This clonotype was counted a few times. The chain combines TRBV9 with TRBJ2-1; 7 bases line up with TRBD2. V gave up 4 bases and J gave up 4 bases; unmatched junction bases: 8. Germline values: CDR1 SGDLS, CDR2 YYNGEE. The CDR3 has 15 residues. The CDR3 nucleotides read TGTGCCAGCAGCCCAGACTCGGGGGGATACAATGAGCAGTTCTTC. Protein product: CASSPDSGGYNEQFF. Full variable domain (remainder filled in from reference TRBV9 and TRBJ2-1): DSGVTQTPKHLITATGQRVTLRCSPRSGDLSVYWYQQSLDQGLQFLIQYYNGEERAKGNILERFSAQQFPDLHSELNLSSLELGDSALYFCASSPDSGGYNEQFFGPGTRLTVL.

This clonotype was detected ten times or more. V and J are TRBV20-1 and TRBJ2-7; D is unclear. This CDR3 spans 12 amino acids. V lost 0 bases to trimming and J lost 5 bases, with 8 bases between them. CDR1 is DFQATT and CDR2 is SNEGSKA in the germline V gene (reference sequence). The CDR3 sequence is CSARDLGNEQYF. The CDR3 DNA reads as TGCAGTGCTAGAGATCTGGGGAACGAGCAGTACTTC.

This clonotype has just a few counts. CDR3: CASSPTGDYGYTF. The CDR3, as DNA: TGTGCCAGCTCACCAACGGGGGACTATGGCTACACCTTC. The chain recombines TRBV18 with TRBJ1-2; possibly TRBD1 for D (5 bases). Trimming removed 2 bases at V and 3 bases at J, with 7 bases between. CDR1 KGHSH and CDR2 LQKENI come from the germline V gene. This CDR3 has 13 residues.

The V gene is TRBV18, the J gene TRBJ1-5; weak D call: TRBD1 (6 bases). CDR3 length: 14 amino acids. Trimming shortened V by 8 bases and J by 0 bases, and 11 bases separated the two germline ends. CDR1 is KGHSH, CDR2 LQKENI, per germline. In DNA form, the CDR3 reads TGTGCCAGCCGCGGACAGAGTAGCAATCAGCCCCAGCATTTT. Amino acids: CASRGQSSNQPQHF.

This chain links TRBV25-1 with TRBJ2-6; no firm D call. Deletions cut 7 bases from V and 4 bases from J, with 17 bases between. Looked up from germline, CDR1 is MGHDK and CDR2 is SYGVNS. The CDR3 totals 16 residues. This chain's CDR3 is CASNPGPTDGANVLTF. CDR3 bases: TGTGCCAGCAACCCTGGGCCCACCGACGGGGCCAACGTCCTGACTTTC.